Detailed here is one T cell receptor (beta chain). Its antigen is undetermined. Sample time point: week 47, end of study. Doses of 300 ug of mutant IDH1 20-mer peptide were given with topical imiquimod. This specimen belongs to a study of a mutant IDH1 vaccine in newly diagnosed glioma. The table came from immunoSEQ multiplex PCR; TCRdb's copy has only in-frame clones and leaves some out. The data contain 55,000 to 65,000 clones, around 75% of them singletons. Trimming removed 6 bases at V and 7 bases at J, with 15 bases between. Germline-derived CDR1 and CDR2 are MNHEY and SVGAGI. This CDR3 contains 14 residues.

This sample comprised PBMCs, obtained from a glioma patient whose treatment included an IDH1 peptide vaccine. The V and J genes are TRBV6-5 and TRBJ1-4; TRBD1 might be the D (6 bases). The sequence came from a man between 50 and 59 years old with glioma. The CDR3 coding sequence is TGTGCCAGCAGCCCGGACAGACGAACTGAAAAACTGTTTTTT. Its translation: CASSPDRRTEKLFF.